Below are 21 T cell receptor beta chains sequenced from a single sample in a study of blood T cell repertoires in COVID-19. TCRdb's copy holds only in-frame clones and misses some; the assay was immunoSEQ multiplex PCR. The sample lists tens of thousands of clones; 86% were seen once. Sequences were obtained from peripheral blood. These receptors were obtained from a woman older than 75 with acute or convalescent COVID-19.

V and J are TRBV6-5 and TRBJ1-2; 12 bases are a match to TRBD1. The CDR3 sequence is 15 residues long. Germline-derived CDR1 and CDR2 are MNHEY and SVGAGI. The ends lost 6 bases at V and 7 bases at J; junction bases unmatched: 9. CDR3 sequence (DNA): TGTGCCAGCAGCCCGAGGGGGGGACAGGGGGCTGGCTACACCTTC. Translating gives CASSPRGGQGAGYTF.

The chain has TRBV24-1 and TRBJ2-1, with 12 bases lining up with TRBD2. Trimming at V came to 5 bases and at J to 7 bases, leaving 8 bases not matched to a gene. The CDR3 covers 16 residues. In germline, CDR1 is KGHDR, CDR2 SFDVKD. CDR3 residues: CATSVASGGAPNEQFF. In DNA form, the CDR3 reads TGTGCCACCAGTGTTGCTAGCGGGGGGGCCCCTAATGAGCAGTTCTTC.

The rearrangement links TRBV11-2 to TRBJ1-3; D is ambiguous. The length of the CDR3 is 13 residues. The germline CDR1 and CDR2 sequences are SGHAT and FQNNGV. V lost 4 bases and J 1 base, leaving 5 bases between the germline ends. CDR3 nucleotides: TGTGCCAGCAGCTCGGGGTCTGGAAACACCATATATTTT. This translates into CASSSGSGNTIYF.

V is TRBV7-9 and J is TRBJ2-7; weak D call: TRBD2 (5 bases). Germline V gene lookup returns CDR1 SEHNR and CDR2 FQNEAQ (reference sequence). V was trimmed by 6 bases and J by 2 bases, leaving 14 bases between them. The CDR3 length is 14 residues. The CDR3 bases are TGTGCCAGCAGGGGAGACACGGGGACCTACGAGCAGTACTTC. Translating it yields CASRGDTGTYEQYF.

The chain uses TRBV19 and TRBJ2-1; D may be TRBD1 (6 bases). The CDR3 spans 14 residues. CDR1 and CDR2 (germline): LNHDA, SQIVND (reference sequence). The ends were cut back, 3 bases at V and 6 bases at J, with 12 bases in the middle. The CDR3 DNA reads TGTGCCAGTAGTATCCGGGACAAGACCAATGAGCAGTTCTTC. Its protein is CASSIRDKTNEQFF.

The V gene is TRBV5-1, the J gene TRBJ2-7, with D maybe TRBD2 (5 bases). The CDR3 is made up of 14 amino acids. The ends were cut back, 4 bases at V and 6 bases at J, with 17 bases in the middle. Germline-derived CDR1 and CDR2 are SGHRS and YFSETQ. The CDR3 region has the DNA TGCGCCAGCAGCCCTCTCGGGGTCTGGGGCGAGCAGTACTTC. Protein product: CASSPLGVWGEQYF.

This rearrangement joins TRBV14 to TRBJ2-7, with a possible D match to TRBD1 (5 bases). The CDR3 is 13 residues long. Germline V gene sequence: CDR1 SGHDN, CDR2 FVKESK. Trimming took 4 bases from V and 6 from J, leaving 13 bases between them. The DNA for the CDR3 is TGTGCCAGCAGCCCGCAGGGATTTGGCGAGCAGTACTTC. Residues: CASSPQGFGEQYF.

This clone showed up just once. The J gene is TRBJ2-5, the V gene TRBV2; D uncertain. The CDR3 is 10 amino acids. Germline V CDR1 and CDR2: SNHLY, FYNNEI. Trimming left V 8 bases short and J 3 bases short, with 4 bases between. In DNA, the CDR3 is TGTGCCAGCCACAAAGAGACCCAGTACTTC. It yields the protein CASHKETQYF.

The rearrangement links TRBV28 to TRBJ1-1; 7 nucleotides agree with TRBD1. Germline CDR1 and CDR2: MDHEN and SYDVKM. V lost 6 bases to trimming and J lost 4 bases; unmatched junction nucleotides: 14. The CDR3 has 16 residues. The DNA of the CDR3 is TGTGCCAGCAGCCCACATGCCGACAGGGCGGGCACTGAAGCTTTCTTT. Translating gives CASSPHADRAGTEAFF.

The chain recombines TRBV7-9 with TRBJ1-2, with D tentatively TRBD1 (5 bases). Trimming left V 3 bases short and J 8 bases short, with 16 bases between. Germline CDR1 SEHNR, CDR2 FQNEAQ (reference sequence). This CDR3 spans 14 amino acids. The CDR3 region is CASSFGGRLFGYTF. The CDR3 DNA reads TGTGCCAGCAGCTTCGGGGGACGACTTTTCGGCTACACCTTC.

This chain uses TRBV7-8 with TRBJ2-7; TRBD2 is a possible D gene (5 bases). CDR3 size: 16 residues. V was pared by 2 bases and J by 3 bases, with 17 bases between. The V gene's germline CDR1 is SGHVS and CDR2 FQNEAQ. The DNA for the CDR3 is TGTGCCAGCAGCTTAAATATTGGCTCAGAGGGCTACGAGCAGTACTTC. It translates to CASSLNIGSEGYEQYF.

This chain joins TRBV20-1 and TRBJ2-5; D is perhaps TRBD1 (7 bases). Trimming left V 3 bases short and J 14 bases short, with 16 bases between. CDR1 is DFQATT and CDR2 is SNEGSKA in the germline V gene (reference sequence). There are 11 residues in the CDR3. The CDR3 nucleotides are TGCAGTGCTAGGGGCGGGACAGTGCCCTACTTC. This codes for CSARGGTVPYF.

This chain links TRBV25-1 with TRBJ2-1; 9 bases align to TRBD1. Germline V CDR1 and CDR2: MGHDK, SYGVNS. The CDR3 spans 15 residues. Germline trimming cut 7 bases from V and 7 bases from J; bases unmatched to any gene: 11. The DNA for the CDR3 is TGTGCCAGCACTCCGGGACAGGGTAGGATGAATGAGCAGTTCTTC. Translating it yields CASTPGQGRMNEQFF.

This chain uses TRBV25-1 with TRBJ2-5; TRBD1 matches 7 bases. CDR1 and CDR2 (germline): MGHDK, SYGVNS. V lost 3 bases, J lost 2 bases, and 3 bases stayed unmatched. The CDR3 loop spans 14 amino acids. CDR3 region: CASSEDRWQETQYF. CDR3 in DNA: TGTGCCAGCAGTGAGGACAGGTGGCAAGAGACCCAGTACTTC. The full variable domain, rest sourced from reference TRBV25-1 and TRBJ2-5, is EADIYQTPRYLVIGTGKKITLECSQTMGHDKMYWYQQDPGMELHLIHYSYGVNSTEKGDLSSESTVSRIRTEHFPLTLESARPSHTSQYLCASSEDRWQETQYFGPGTRLLVL.

In this sample, this clone turned up a few times. The chain joins TRBV27 to TRBJ2-7; D may be TRBD1 (6 bases). The CDR3 extends over 13 amino acids. Trimming pared 2 bases from V and 10 bases from J, leaving 15 bases between. Germline V gives CDR1 MNHEY, CDR2 SMNVEV (reference sequence). CDR3 loop: CASSLRAGDVQYF. The CDR3 nucleotides read TGTGCCAGCAGTTTAAGGGCAGGGGACGTTCAGTACTTC.

V is TRBV7-3 and J is TRBJ2-3; D perhaps matches TRBD1 (5 bases). V lost 5 bases, J lost 0 bases, and 12 bases lay in between. The CDR3 consists of 15 residues. In germline, CDR1 is SGHTA, CDR2 FQGTGA. CDR3 nucleotide sequence: TGTGCCAGCAGCCCCGTTAAGGGGAGCACAGATACGCAGTATTTT. Protein: CASSPVKGSTDTQYF.

The V call is TRBV5-1, the J call TRBJ2-3, with 11 bases lining up with TRBD1. CDR3 length: 16 residues. Germline CDR1 and CDR2: SGHRS and YFSETQ. V shed 4 bases and J 4 bases; nucleotides not matched to a gene: 8. The DNA for the CDR3 is TGCGCCAGCAGCGCCGGGACAGGGGGTAGCTCAGATACGCAGTATTTT. Its protein is CASSAGTGGSSDTQYF.

There are a few counts of this clone. The chain joins TRBV5-1 to TRBJ2-7; D may be TRBD2 (5 bases). The V end was cut by 3 bases, the J end by 3 bases, with 16 bases between. CDR1 and CDR2 from the germline V gene are SGHRS and YFSETQ. This CDR3 is 15 amino acids long. The DNA for the CDR3 is TGCGCCAGCAGCTCAGTAGGACTCCTCGACTACGAGCAGTACTTC. Translated, it gives CASSSVGLLDYEQYF. The full variable domain, rest sourced from reference TRBV5-1 and TRBJ2-7, is KAGVTQTPRYLIKTRGQQVTLSCSPISGHRSVSWYQQTPGQGLQFLFEYFSETQRNKGNFPGRFSGRQFSNSRSEMNVSTLELGDSALYLCASSSVGLLDYEQYFGPGTRLTVT.

This sequence joins TRBV5-1 and TRBJ1-5; D remains unclear. V was pared by 1 base and J by 3 bases, with 11 bases between. Germline loops: CDR1 SGHRS, CDR2 YFSETQ. The CDR3 is 15 residues long. CDR3 nucleotide sequence: TGCGCCAGCAGCTTGTTGGAGGGCCCCAATCAGCCCCAGCATTTT. As protein: CASSLLEGPNQPQHF.

The chain has TRBV3-1 (or the pseudogene TRBV3-2) and TRBJ2-7; possibly TRBD2 for D (5 bases). Germline V gene data show CDR1 as LGHDT and CDR2 as YNNKEL (reference sequence). The V end lost 2 bases, the J end lost 6 bases, and 11 bases lay between the germline ends. This CDR3 is 13 amino acids long. As DNA, the CDR3 is TGTGCCAGCAGCCAATCTCCAACTAGCGAGCAGTACTTC. Residues: CASSQSPTSEQYF.

V gene TRBV7-2 combines with J gene TRBJ2-1, with TRBD2 matching over 7 bases. The CDR3 runs 14 residues. The germline V gene has CDR1 SGHTA and CDR2 FQGNSA. Trimming cost V 3 bases and J 3 bases; bases outside gene matches: 2. CDR3 amino acids: CASSFGGGYNEQFF. The CDR3 DNA is TGTGCCAGCAGCTTCGGCGGGGGCTACAATGAGCAGTTCTTC.